These T cell receptor beta chains were read from a single sample in a study of blood T cell repertoires in COVID-19. Some clones are missing from TCRdb's copy, which holds only in-frame ones; the method was immunoSEQ multiplex PCR. This sample has more than 50,000 clones, with 60% to 80% found just once. Sequences were obtained from peripheral blood. The receptors derive from a man between 65 and 79 years old with active or convalescent COVID-19. CDR3s include the opening cysteine and the closing phenylalanine or tryptophan. Where a row states a size, it is once, few, many or the class of an expanded clone; other rows omit it.

j_call,clone_size,v_call,cdr3_aa
TRBJ2-7,.,TRBV6-6,CASTGLAGESYEQYF
TRBJ2-7,.,TRBV7-3,CASSLASGTPYEQYF
TRBJ2-7,.,TRBV5-1,CASSLDRGEQYF
TRBJ1-2,.,TRBV6-1,CARPGGSDYGYTF
TRBJ1-5,.,TRBV30,CAWSANNQPQHF
TRBJ1-3,.,TRBV20-1,CSASHSGNTIYF
TRBJ1-1,.,TRBV19,CASSIDGNTMNTEAFF
TRBJ2-7,.,TRBV7-3,CASSLSSSGGIYEQYF
TRBJ1-2,.,TRBV5-1,CASSLDRDNYGYTF
TRBJ1-3,.,TRBV2,CASSERGTSSGNTIYF
TRBJ1-1,.,TRBV6-1,CASSEDGTGNTEAFF
TRBJ1-3,.,TRBV2,CASSEQFNFGNTIYF
TRBJ2-3,.,TRBV6-2/TRBV6-3,CASSPRLAGTTDTQYF
TRBJ1-5,.,TRBV7-8,CASSPVLYSNQPQHF
TRBJ1-5,.,TRBV6-6,CASSYSTVSNQPQHF
TRBJ2-5,once,TRBV27,CASSSRQVQETQYF
.,.,TRBV10-2,CASITDSGNTIYF
TRBJ2-7,.,TRBV5-1,CASSLSGGRSYEQYF
TRBJ2-1,few,TRBV20-1,CSASYRVEATYNEQFF
TRBJ1-2,.,TRBV6-5,CASSSRGANYGYTF
TRBJ2-2,.,TRBV7-3,CASSSQGAGGELFF
TRBJ2-3,.,TRBV7-3,CASSLMPSGGSTDTQYF
TRBJ1-4,few,TRBV4-3,CASSQDGQGATNEKLFF